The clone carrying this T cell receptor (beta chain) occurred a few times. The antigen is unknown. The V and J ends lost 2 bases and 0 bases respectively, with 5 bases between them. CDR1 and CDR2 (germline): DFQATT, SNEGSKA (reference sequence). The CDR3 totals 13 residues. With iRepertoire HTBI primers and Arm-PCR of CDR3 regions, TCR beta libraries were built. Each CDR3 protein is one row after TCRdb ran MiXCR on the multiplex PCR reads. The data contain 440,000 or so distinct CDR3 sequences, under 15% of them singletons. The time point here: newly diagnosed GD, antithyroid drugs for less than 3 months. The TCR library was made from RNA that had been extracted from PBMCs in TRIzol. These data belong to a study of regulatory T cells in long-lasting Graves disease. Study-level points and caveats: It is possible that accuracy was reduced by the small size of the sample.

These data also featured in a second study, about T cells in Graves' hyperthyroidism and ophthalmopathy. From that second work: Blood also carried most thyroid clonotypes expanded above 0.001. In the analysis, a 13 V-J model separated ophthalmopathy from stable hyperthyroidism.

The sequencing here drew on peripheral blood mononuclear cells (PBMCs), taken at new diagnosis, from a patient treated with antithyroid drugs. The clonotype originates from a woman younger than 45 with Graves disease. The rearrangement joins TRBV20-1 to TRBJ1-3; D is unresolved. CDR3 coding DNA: TGCAGTGCTAGACCGAGCTCTGGAAACACCATATATTTT. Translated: CSARPSSGNTIYF.